Below, 29 T cell receptor beta chains from the same sample are listed, as sequenced in a study of shared clonotypes between healthy human individuals. Sequencing was performed with immunoSEQ multiplex PCR; in TCRdb, only in-frame clones are kept and a portion is missing. The data show over a million clones, 98% seen once. Sequencing was performed on naive CD4+ T cells sorted from blood. Specified subset: CD45RA+ positively selected. These receptors all come from a man aged 30 to 39 in good health.

The chain recombines TRBV27 with TRBJ2-7, with 8 bases fitting TRBD2. V was pared by 6 bases and J by 2 bases, with 6 bases of the junction left unmatched. This CDR3 is 14 amino acids long. Germline lookup yields CDR1 MNHEY and CDR2 SMNVEV (reference sequence). CDR3 nucleotides: TGTGCCAGCAGAGAATTAGCGGGGACCTACGAGCAGTACTTC. It yields the protein CASRELAGTYEQYF.

Worth noting for this clone: In the same sample, other DNA sequences code for this CDR3. This rearrangement joins TRBV5-1 to TRBJ2-1; TRBD1 matches 10 bases. V shed 4 bases and J 2 bases; nucleotides not matched to a gene: 3. Germline V gene lookup returns CDR1 SGHRS and CDR2 YFSETQ. CDR3 length: 15 amino acids. The CDR3 is CASSRTGGTYNEQFF. CDR3 nucleotides: TGCGCCAGCAGCCGGACAGGGGGAACCTACAATGAGCAGTTCTTC.

V usage is TRBV19 and J usage is TRBJ2-1; TRBD2 might be the D (5 bases). CDR3 length: 13 residues. V shed 6 bases and J shed 8 bases, with 14 bases lying between them. Germline V CDR1 and CDR2: LNHDA, SQIVND (reference sequence). The CDR3 sequence is CASRKVGRDEQFF. The CDR3 bases are TGTGCCAGTAGGAAAGTTGGGCGGGATGAGCAGTTCTTC.

V gene TRBV10-3 combines with J gene TRBJ2-1; 8 nucleotides agree with TRBD2. The germline gives CDR1 ENHRY, CDR2 SYGVKD. The CDR3 length is 15 residues. V dropped 8 bases and J dropped 0; count of bases not matched to a gene: 6. This CDR3 is CAIGAGANSYNEQFF. CDR3 nucleotides: TGTGCCATCGGAGCGGGGGCGAACTCCTACAATGAGCAGTTCTTC.

CDR3 DNA: TGTGCCAGCACTACAGATTACACAGATACGCAGTATTTT. It encodes CASTTDYTDTQYF. This chain connects TRBV2 to TRBJ2-3; no firm D call. CDR3 size: 13 residues. The V gene's germline CDR1 is SNHLY and CDR2 FYNNEI. V shed 7 bases and J shed 2 bases, with 10 bases lying between them.

This clone has a single count. This chain connects TRBV9 to TRBJ2-1; D unresolved. This CDR3 region has 14 residues. The germline V gene encodes CDR1 SGDLS and CDR2 YYNGEE. Trimming took off 2 bases at V and 7 bases at J, with 13 bases between the two ends. CDR3 sequence reads: CASSVNPRMNEQFF. The CDR3, as DNA: TGTGCCAGCAGCGTGAATCCCCGGATGAATGAGCAGTTCTTC. Combining the CDR3 with reference TRBV9 and TRBJ2-1 gives the whole variable domain DSGVTQTPKHLITATGQRVTLRCSPRSGDLSVYWYQQSLDQGLQFLIQYYNGEERAKGNILERFSAQQFPDLHSELNLSSLELGDSALYFCASSVNPRMNEQFFGPGTRLTVL.

CDR3 sequence: CASSPRRERETQYF. CDR3 DNA sequence: TGTGCCAGCAGCCCCCGGCGGGAGAGAGAGACCCAGTACTTC. The chain couples TRBV14 to TRBJ2-5; the match to TRBD2 covers 7 bases. Germline V gene lookup returns CDR1 SGHDN and CDR2 FVKESK. This CDR3 spans 14 amino acids. The ends lost 4 bases at V and 4 bases at J; junction bases unmatched: 6.

As DNA, the CDR3 is TGCAGCGCTAACCCGGGACTAGCGGGAGTTAGTGAGCAGTTCTTC. Encoded protein: CSANPGLAGVSEQFF. The rearrangement joins TRBV29-1 to TRBJ2-1, with TRBD2 matching 14 bases. CDR1 and CDR2 from the germline V gene are SQVTM and ANQGSEA. The length of the CDR3 is 15 residues. J lost 9 bases, V lost 7 bases, and 11 bases had no gene match.

The chain uses TRBV18 and TRBJ1-2; perhaps TRBD1 as D (6 bases). The CDR3 loop spans 14 amino acids. V lost 1 base and J 4 bases, leaving 10 bases between the germline ends. Germline CDR1 reads KGHSH; CDR2 reads LQKENI. This chain's CDR3 is CASSPRQGSYGYTF. As DNA, the CDR3 is TGTGCCAGCTCACCACGGCAGGGGAGCTATGGCTACACCTTC. Full variable domain (remainder filled in from reference TRBV18 and TRBJ1-2): NAGVMQNPRHLVRRRGQEARLRCSPMKGHSHVYWYRQLPEEGLKFMVYLQKENIIDESGMPKERFSAEFPKEGPSILRIQQVVRGDSAAYFCASSPRQGSYGYTFGSGTRLTVV.

V usage is TRBV18 and J usage is TRBJ2-2; 10 bases agree with TRBD1. Looked up from germline, CDR1 is KGHSH and CDR2 is LQKENI. The CDR3 is 15 amino acids. Trimming cost V 4 bases and J 6 bases; bases outside gene matches: 5. CDR3 protein: CASSRQGAVSGELFF. The CDR3 DNA sequence: TGTGCCAGCTCACGACAGGGGGCGGTCTCCGGGGAGCTGTTTTTT.

The chain recombines TRBV6-1 with TRBJ1-5; 8 bases are a match to TRBD1. The junction had 15 bases not matched to a gene; V was cut back by 10 bases and J by 7 bases. CDR3 size: 15 residues. Germline CDR1 reads MNHNS; CDR2 reads SASEGT. The CDR3: CAMGGDRGVRQPQHF. CDR3 DNA: TGTGCCATGGGGGGAGACAGGGGTGTTCGGCAGCCCCAGCATTTT.

The genes are TRBV2 and TRBJ1-1; TRBD1 agrees at 9 bases. This CDR3 spans 15 amino acids. The ends lost 7 bases at V and 10 bases at J; junction bases unmatched: 16. The germline gives CDR1 SNHLY, CDR2 FYNNEI. CDR3 loop: CASTPRGTGRRVAFF. In DNA, the CDR3 is TGTGCCAGCACCCCCCGGGGGACAGGGAGGCGAGTAGCTTTCTTT.

The V call is TRBV18, the J call TRBJ1-4; D unresolved. Germline CDR1 is KGHSH and CDR2 is LQKENI. The CDR3 loop spans 12 amino acids. The V end was cut by 6 bases, the J end by 7 bases, with 9 bases between. The CDR3 DNA reads as TGTGCCAGCTCCCGGGAGCCTGAAAAACTGTTTTTT. Amino acids: CASSREPEKLFF.

The chain is built from TRBV27 and TRBJ2-1; maybe TRBD2 (5 bases). Trimming shortened V by 3 bases and J by 3 bases, and 12 bases separated the two germline ends. There are 15 residues in the CDR3. CDR1 and CDR2 from the germline V gene are MNHEY and SMNVEV (reference sequence). The CDR3 nucleotides are TGTGCCAGCAGTTTTTACGGGAATGACTACAATGAGCAGTTCTTC. Translation: CASSFYGNDYNEQFF.

The rearrangement uses TRBV11-2 and TRBJ2-3, with 13 bases matching TRBD2. This CDR3 has 17 residues. Germline V gene sequence: CDR1 SGHAT, CDR2 FQNNGV. V was pared by 4 bases and J by 1 base, with 5 bases of the junction left unmatched. CDR3 loop: CASSSGLAGPRTDTQYF. CDR3 bases: TGTGCCAGCAGCTCGGGACTAGCGGGACCCCGCACAGATACGCAGTATTTT.

The chain employs TRBV18 and TRBJ1-1; TRBD1 aligns across 11 bases. The CDR3 consists of 17 residues. J gave up 2 bases and V 6 bases, and 11 bases lay outside the gene matches. CDR1 is KGHSH and CDR2 is LQKENI in the germline V gene. CDR3 sequence: CASSLGTGGWLNTEAFF. CDR3 DNA: TGTGCCAGCTCTCTTGGGACAGGGGGTTGGTTAAACACTGAAGCTTTCTTT.

This clone came up once. The chain combines TRBV28 with TRBJ1-2; D not certain. CDR3 length: 10 amino acids. Germline-derived CDR1 and CDR2 are MDHEN and SYDVKM. V lost 10 bases and J lost 5, with 8 bases in between. The CDR3: CATGQYGYTF. CDR3 DNA sequence: TGTGCCACCGGGCAGTATGGCTACACCTTC.

This rearrangement joins TRBV18 to TRBJ2-7, with 8 positions matching TRBD1. With 3 bases clipped from V and 3 bases from J, the junction kept 7 bases outside the gene matches. The CDR3 spans 15 residues. Germline CDR1 KGHSH, CDR2 LQKENI. This chain's CDR3 is CASSPPGQAVYEQYF. CDR3 sequence (DNA): TGTGCCAGCTCACCTCCGGGACAGGCGGTCTACGAGCAGTACTTC.

The chain combines TRBV10-3 with TRBJ2-1, with 9 bases matching TRBD1. Germline V gene sequence: CDR1 ENHRY, CDR2 SYGVKD. The CDR3 loop spans 18 amino acids. With 10 bases clipped from V and 0 bases from J, the junction kept 16 bases outside the gene matches. As DNA, the CDR3 is TGTGCCACCGACCAGGGGACAGGGATGGTCCTCTCCTACAATGAGCAGTTCTTC. Protein product: CATDQGTGMVLSYNEQFF.

Comment on this clone: Additional DNA sequences in this sample encode the identical CDR3. For the CDR3, the DNA is TGTGCCAGCAGCTTACGGGGTCCTAGCACAGATACGCAGTATTTT. Protein: CASSLRGPSTDTQYF. This chain connects TRBV5-4 to TRBJ2-3; a possible D gene is TRBD2 (5 bases). The V end lost 2 bases, the J end lost 0 bases, and 10 bases lay between the germline ends. The CDR3 contains 15 residues. Per germline, CDR1 SGHNT and CDR2 YYREEE (reference sequence).

The chain joins TRBV14 to TRBJ1-1; 12 nucleotides line up with TRBD1. The V gene's germline CDR1 is SGHDN and CDR2 FVKESK. Unmatched junction bases numbered 13, after V lost 1 base and J lost 4 bases. The CDR3 sequence is 19 residues long. CDR3 bases: TGTGCCAGCAGCCAAGTAGGTTTCGGGACAGGGGGCGCCGGCACTGAAGCTTTCTTT. This translates into CASSQVGFGTGGAGTEAFF.

This rearrangement joins TRBV19 to TRBJ2-6, with TRBD1 matching over 11 bases. This CDR3 has 16 residues. V was clipped by 9 bases and J by 1 base; unmatched bases: 5. Looked up from germline, CDR1 is LNHDA and CDR2 is SQIVND (reference sequence). The CDR3 reads CASGTGGLSGANVLTF. The CDR3 DNA is TGTGCCAGCGGGACAGGGGGTTTATCTGGGGCCAACGTCCTGACTTTC.

On this clone itself: Other DNA sequences in this sample translate to the same CDR3. The V and J genes are TRBV19 and TRBJ2-7; the D is unclear. CDR1 and CDR2 (germline): LNHDA, SQIVND (reference sequence). With 3 bases removed from V and 4 bases from J, the gap between germline ends came to 7 bases. The CDR3 totals 12 residues. CDR3 in amino acids: CASSINGYEQYF. The CDR3 coding sequence is TGTGCCAGTAGTATTAACGGATACGAGCAGTACTTC.

This clone was counted once. The genes are TRBV7-9 and TRBJ1-4; TRBD1 matches 7 bases. V shed 5 bases, J shed 7 bases, and the junction held 19 bases outside the gene matches. Germline CDR1 reads SEHNR; CDR2 reads FQNEAQ (reference sequence). The CDR3 runs 18 residues. As DNA, the CDR3 is TGTGCCAGCAGCCTTCGGACAGGCTGGAATGACGGGGGTGAAAAACTGTTTTTT. This sequence encodes CASSLRTGWNDGGEKLFF.

V is TRBV18 and J is TRBJ2-3, with D hard to call. Germline V gene data show CDR1 as KGHSH and CDR2 as LQKENI. V dropped 6 bases and J dropped 4 bases, with 17 bases sitting between them. The CDR3 length is 15 residues. The CDR3 here is CASSLTRGFPDTQYF. Written as DNA, the CDR3 is TGTGCCAGCTCCCTTACTCGAGGTTTTCCAGATACGCAGTATTTT.

The chain combines TRBV28 with TRBJ2-1; TRBD1 aligns across 9 bases. This CDR3 is built from 17 residues. Trimming at V came to 6 bases and at J to 6 bases, leaving 15 bases not matched to a gene. Germline CDR1 MDHEN, CDR2 SYDVKM. The CDR3 bases are TGTGCCAGCAGGCAAACAGGGGGCGCTAATCGCTTCAATGAGCAGTTCTTC. Encoded protein: CASRQTGGANRFNEQFF.

The chain uses TRBV5-5 and TRBJ2-1; 7 nucleotides agree with TRBD2. Germline trimming cut 4 bases from V and 3 bases from J; bases unmatched to any gene: 4. This CDR3 is 14 amino acids long. Per germline, CDR1 SGHKS and CDR2 YYEKEE (reference sequence). The CDR3, as DNA: TGTGCCAGCAGCAACAGCGGGGACTACAATGAGCAGTTCTTC. This encodes CASSNSGDYNEQFF.

The chain couples TRBV28 to TRBJ2-7; 12 nucleotides line up with TRBD1. CDR1 and CDR2 (germline): MDHEN, SYDVKM. The CDR3 totals 15 residues. Unmatched junction bases numbered 8, after V lost 5 bases and J lost 6 bases. CDR3 sequence (DNA): TGTGCCAGCAGTCAACCGGGACAGGGGGCAATCGAGCAGTACTTC. It specifies CASSQPGQGAIEQYF.

V and J are TRBV7-8 and TRBJ2-4; the D is unclear. Germline assignment: CDR1 SGHVS and CDR2 FQNEAQ. This CDR3 region has 13 residues. Trimming took 2 bases from V and 6 from J, leaving 8 bases between them. The DNA for the CDR3 is TGTGCCAGCAGCTTATCTACCGCAAACATTCAGTACTTC. This sequence encodes CASSLSTANIQYF.